The 2 T cell receptor beta chains below all came from one sample that was sequenced in a study of cytomegalovirus exposure and HLA in healthy donors. The study ran its PCR with 60 Vbeta and 13 Jbeta primers. Here immunoSEQ multiplex PCR was the method, and the copy in TCRdb shows in-frame clones only, minus some. The sample has 95,000 to 150,000 clones, roughly 80% seen once. Sequenced material: PBMCs. These receptors were collected from a man aged 25 to 45 in good health and CMV-seronegative.

The chain has TRBV6-4 and TRBJ2-1; perhaps TRBD2 as D (6 bases). V dropped 3 bases and J dropped 9 bases, with 18 bases sitting between them. The CDR3 runs to 15 residues. The V gene's germline CDR1 is MRHNA and CDR2 SNTAGT. CDR3 region: CASSDGTRDLGEQFF. CDR3 coding DNA: TGTGCCAGCAGTGATGGGACCCGGGACTTAGGTGAGCAGTTCTTC.

The V and J genes are TRBV6-1 and TRBJ2-5, with 7 bases lining up with TRBD1. The J call may be wrong; the DNA end is better matched by TRBJ2-7. The CDR3 spans 14 residues. Per germline, CDR1 MNHNS and CDR2 SASEGT. The CDR3 nucleotides read TGTGCCAGCAGTAGGGGACAGAATTCTTACGAGCAGTACTTC. Amino acid sequence: CASSRGQNSYEQYF.